This T cell receptor (beta chain) was captured in a study of T cell responses to AZD1222 COVID-19 vaccine. Study-wide findings and caveats: Nearly half of the spike-specific TCRs reportedly recognize variant regions that carry no mutations. The span of vaccine-associated CD4 TCRs extended across spike, with dominance at 160-218 and 743-854.

Here immunoSEQ multiplex PCR was the method, and the copy in TCRdb shows in-frame clones only, minus some. The sample holds about 130,000 clones; 90% are singletons and the top ten take less than 9%. With 0 bases removed from V and 0 bases from J, the gap between germline ends came to 9 bases. The CDR3 has 15 amino acids. Germline V gene sequence: CDR1 LGHNA, CDR2 YNFKEQ. In this sample, this clone turned up once. The antigen is undetermined. This receptor was taken from an adult in good health. The source was peripheral blood, collected on day 0 of AZD1222 vaccination. The chain combines TRBV4-2 with TRBJ2-7; D is unresolved. In DNA, the CDR3 is TGTGCCAGCAGCCAAGACACAGCGAACTCCTACGAGCAGTACTTC. The encoded protein is CASSQDTANSYEQYF.